This T cell receptor beta chain was recorded in a study of Ad26.COV2.S vaccination and SARS-CoV-2 variants. Regarding the study as a whole: TCR breadth and depth analyses may have underestimated total T cell responses. Those who received the vaccine showed greater spike-specific TCR breadth than those given placebo.

Sequencing used immunoSEQ multiplex PCR; TCRdb keeps in-frame clones, though not all of them. The sample has approximately 420,000 clones, approximately 90% seen once. Treatment meaning: roughly 20 received Ad26.COV2.S at low or high dose, single or two shots; about 5 received placebo; per-sample allocation not given. Day 63 following the first vaccine or placebo injection was when the samples were taken. This clone was seen only a few times. Its target is not known. Germline lookup yields CDR1 KGHSH and CDR2 LQKENI. Trimming cost V 5 bases and J 8 bases, with 15 bases left between them. There are 13 residues in the CDR3.

The clonotype originates from a person between 18 and 60 years old who received the Ad26.COV2.S COVID-19 vaccine or a placebo. This sample comprised peripheral blood, obtained in a trial of Ad26.COV2.S vaccine versus placebo. The chain couples TRBV18 to TRBJ1-2; D possibly corresponds to TRBD1 (5 bases). Written as DNA, the CDR3 is TGTGCCAGCTCAGAACAGGACGCCGGGGGCTACACCTTC. The encoded protein is CASSEQDAGGYTF. The full variable domain, in which reference TRBV18 and TRBJ1-2 provide the parts outside the CDR3, is NAGVMQNPRHLVRRRGQEARLRCSPMKGHSHVYWYRQLPEEGLKFMVYLQKENIIDESGMPKERFSAEFPKEGPSILRIQQVVRGDSAAYFCASSEQDAGGYTFGSGTRLTVV.